The entry below gives a single T cell receptor beta chain sequence along with its context. These data are taken from a study of a mutant IDH1 vaccine in newly diagnosed glioma. Study-level information: Antecedent treatment encompassed radiotherapy, temozolomide, or their combination; the majority received both.

Clones were read by immunoSEQ multiplex PCR, and TCRdb kept only the in-frame ones, dropping some. The table includes 95,000 to 100,000 clones, around 90% detected once. Germline V lookup: CDR1 SGHTA, CDR2 FQGNSA. This CDR3 is built from 13 residues. The V gene lost 6 bases and the J gene lost 0 bases, with 7 bases spanning the gap. This sample's time point: baseline, week 1 (first vaccination visit). Sample treatment: pre-vaccination baseline after standard-of-care therapy. The clonotype comes from a woman aged 50 to 65 with glioma. Source: PBMCs, taken from a glioma patient treated with radiotherapy, temozolomide or both. The gene calls are TRBV7-2 and TRBJ2-3; D perhaps matches TRBD2 (6 bases). CDR3 in DNA: TGTGCCAGCAGGGCGGGGAGCACAGATACGCAGTATTTT. Protein sequence: CASRAGSTDTQYF. The entire variable domain, with the rest obtained from reference TRBV7-2 and TRBJ2-3, is as follows: GAGVSQSPSNKVTEKGKDVELRCDPISGHTALYWYRQSLGQGLEFLIYFQGNSAPDKSGLPSDRFSAERTGGSVSTLTIQRTQQEDSAVYLCASRAGSTDTQYFGPGTRLTVL.